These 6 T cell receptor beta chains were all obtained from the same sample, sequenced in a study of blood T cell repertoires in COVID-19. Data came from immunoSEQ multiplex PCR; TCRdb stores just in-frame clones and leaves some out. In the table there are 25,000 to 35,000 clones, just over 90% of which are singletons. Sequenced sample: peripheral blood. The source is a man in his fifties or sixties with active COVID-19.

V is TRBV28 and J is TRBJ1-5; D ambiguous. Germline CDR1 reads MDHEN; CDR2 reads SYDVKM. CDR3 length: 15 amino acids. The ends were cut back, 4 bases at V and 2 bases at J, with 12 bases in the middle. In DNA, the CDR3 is TGTGCCAGCAGTTCCCCCAGGAGGGGCAATCAGCCCCAGCATTTT. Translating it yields CASSSPRRGNQPQHF. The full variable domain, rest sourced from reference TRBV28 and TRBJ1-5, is DVKVTQSSRYLVKRTGEKVFLECVQDMDHENMFWYRQDPGLGLRLIYFSYDVKMKEKGDIPEGYSVSREKKERFSLILESASTNQTSMYLCASSSPRRGNQPQHFGDGTRLSIL.

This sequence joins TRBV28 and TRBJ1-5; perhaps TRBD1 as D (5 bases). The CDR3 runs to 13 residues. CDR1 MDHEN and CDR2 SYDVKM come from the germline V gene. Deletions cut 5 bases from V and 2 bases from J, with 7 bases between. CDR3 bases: TGTGCCAGCAGTGGAGGGGGCAATCAGCCCCAGCATTTT. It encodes CASSGGGNQPQHF.

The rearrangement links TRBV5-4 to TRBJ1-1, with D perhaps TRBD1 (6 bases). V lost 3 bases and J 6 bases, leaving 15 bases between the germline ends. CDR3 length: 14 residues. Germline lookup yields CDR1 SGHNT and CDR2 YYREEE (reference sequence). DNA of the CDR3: TGTGCCAGCAGCTCTCTAGCGGGGGCCCCTGAAGCTTTCTTT. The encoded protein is CASSSLAGAPEAFF.

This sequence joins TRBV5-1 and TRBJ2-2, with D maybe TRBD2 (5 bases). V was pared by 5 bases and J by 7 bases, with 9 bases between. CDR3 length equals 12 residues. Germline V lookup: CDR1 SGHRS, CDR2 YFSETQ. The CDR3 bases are TGCGCCAGCAGGCCCGAGGGCGGGGAGCTGTTTTTT. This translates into CASRPEGGELFF. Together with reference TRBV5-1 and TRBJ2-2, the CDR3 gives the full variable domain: KAGVTQTPRYLIKTRGQQVTLSCSPISGHRSVSWYQQTPGQGLQFLFEYFSETQRNKGNFPGRFSGRQFSNSRSEMNVSTLELGDSALYLCASRPEGGELFFGEGSRLTVL.

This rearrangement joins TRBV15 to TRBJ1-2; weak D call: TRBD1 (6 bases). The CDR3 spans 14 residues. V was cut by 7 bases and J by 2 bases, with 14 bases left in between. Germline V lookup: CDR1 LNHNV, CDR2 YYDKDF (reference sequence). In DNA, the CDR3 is TGTGCCACCACCGGCACGGACAGAAACTATGGCTACACCTTC. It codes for CATTGTDRNYGYTF.

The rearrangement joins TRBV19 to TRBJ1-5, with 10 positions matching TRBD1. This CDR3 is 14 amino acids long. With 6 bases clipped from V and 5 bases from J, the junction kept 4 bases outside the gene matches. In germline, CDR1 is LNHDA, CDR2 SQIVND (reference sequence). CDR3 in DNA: TGTGCCAGTAGGATGGACAGGGGGTATCAGCCCCAGCATTTT. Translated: CASRMDRGYQPQHF.